What follows are 31 T cell receptor beta chains derived from one specimen sequenced in a study of blood T cell repertoires in COVID-19. The table came from immunoSEQ multiplex PCR; TCRdb's copy has only in-frame clones and leaves some out. The profile shows about 380,000 clones, about 85% of them singletons. The sequenced sample consisted of peripheral blood. These TCRs come from a woman under 30 with acute or convalescent COVID-19.

This chain links TRBV6-2 or TRBV6-3 with TRBJ1-2; 9 bases are shared with TRBD1. J lost 8 bases, V lost 6 bases, and 13 bases had no gene match. This CDR3 spans 15 amino acids. CDR1 is MNHEY and CDR2 is SVGEGT in the germline V gene. CDR3 amino acids: CASSSPDRGIEGYTF. CDR3 nucleotides: TGTGCCAGCAGCTCGCCTGACAGGGGGATAGAGGGCTACACCTTC.

With respect to this clone: The sample holds other DNA sequences that translate to the same CDR3. The V gene is TRBV9, the J gene TRBJ1-1, with 9 bases aligning to TRBD1. Germline CDR1 and CDR2: SGDLS and YYNGEE. V trimming: 0 bases; J trimming: 5 bases; junction bases outside the gene matches: 5. The length of the CDR3 is 15 residues. CDR3 in amino acids: CASSVGGQGGTEAFF. The CDR3 coding sequence is TGTGCCAGCAGCGTAGGGGGACAGGGAGGGACTGAAGCTTTCTTT.

This clone turned up a few times. The chain is built from TRBV2 and TRBJ1-3; TRBD1 agrees at 10 bases. CDR1 is SNHLY, CDR2 FYNNEI, per germline. The CDR3 extends over 13 amino acids. The V segment lost 5 bases and the J segment 6 bases; nucleotides outside the gene matches: 1. The CDR3: CASSRQGANTIYF. The CDR3 DNA follows: TGTGCCAGCAGTCGACAGGGGGCAAACACCATATATTTT. Combining the CDR3 with reference TRBV2 and TRBJ1-3 gives the whole variable domain EPEVTQTPSHQVTQMGQEVILRCVPISNHLYFYWYRQILGQKVEFLVSFYNNEISEKSEIFDDQFSVERPDGSNFTLKIRSTKLEDSAMYFCASSRQGANTIYFGEGSWLTVV.

This chain uses TRBV5-1 with TRBJ1-3; D is unclear. The germline gives CDR1 SGHRS, CDR2 YFSETQ. The CDR3 runs 14 residues. The germline V and J ends were trimmed by 0 bases and 2 bases, with 6 bases remaining between them. In DNA form, the CDR3 reads TGCGCCAGCAGCTTGGAGACTCCTGGAAACACCATATATTTT. Residues: CASSLETPGNTIYF. Full variable domain (missing parts from reference TRBV5-1 and TRBJ1-3): KAGVTQTPRYLIKTRGQQVTLSCSPISGHRSVSWYQQTPGQGLQFLFEYFSETQRNKGNFPGRFSGRQFSNSRSEMNVSTLELGDSALYLCASSLETPGNTIYFGEGSWLTVV.

The gene calls are TRBV3-1 (or the pseudogene TRBV3-2) and TRBJ2-1; D is undetermined. There are 13 residues in the CDR3. The germline V gene has CDR1 LGHDT and CDR2 YNNKEL (reference sequence). V was trimmed by 1 base and J by 4 bases, leaving 5 bases between them. The CDR3 is CASSQAEYNEQFF. The CDR3, as DNA: TGTGCCAGCAGCCAAGCAGAATACAATGAGCAGTTCTTC.

This rearrangement joins TRBV28 to TRBJ1-6, with TRBD1 matching 9 bases. The V and J ends lost 5 bases and 10 bases, in that order; junction bases with no gene match: 6. Looked up from germline, CDR1 is MDHEN and CDR2 is SYDVKM. The CDR3 totals 14 residues. The CDR3 spells CASSPGTGKSPLHF. For the CDR3, the DNA is TGTGCCAGCAGTCCCGGGACAGGGAAATCACCCCTCCACTTT.

The genes are TRBV18 and TRBJ2-1; D is uncertain. Germline assignment: CDR1 KGHSH and CDR2 LQKENI. V lost 3 bases and J lost 5, with 14 bases in between. CDR3 length equals 15 residues. The CDR3 region has the DNA TGTGCCAGCTCACCCCAGATCAACCCCGACAATGAGCAGTTCTTC. It codes for CASSPQINPDNEQFF.

The V call is TRBV4-1, the J call TRBJ1-1, with D maybe TRBD1 (5 bases). This CDR3 comprises 13 residues. V was pared by 0 bases and J by 5 bases, with 7 bases between. CDR1 MGHRA and CDR2 YSYEKL come from the germline V gene. CDR3 sequence: CASSQDQGTEAFF. The CDR3 DNA reads as TGCGCCAGCAGCCAAGATCAGGGTACTGAAGCTTTCTTT.

Turning to this clone: At the DNA level, this CDR3 is encoded by other sequences in the same sample as well. CDR3 sequence reads: CASSPSGGSNTGELFF. In DNA, the CDR3 is TGTGCCAGCAGCCCAAGTGGCGGGTCGAACACCGGGGAGCTGTTTTTT. The chain recombines TRBV7-3 with TRBJ2-2; tentatively, D is TRBD2 (5 bases). Germline-derived CDR1 and CDR2 are SGHTA and FQGTGA. CDR3 length equals 16 residues. Deletions cut 5 bases from V and 0 bases from J, with 13 bases between.

V is TRBV29-1 and J is TRBJ2-7, with TRBD1 as a possible D gene (7 bases). Trimming pared 1 base from V and 2 bases from J, leaving 15 bases between. Germline CDR1 is SQVTM and CDR2 is ANQGSEA. The CDR3 runs 15 residues. CDR3 protein: CSVEGGTVNAYEQYF. The CDR3 DNA reads as TGCAGCGTTGAAGGCGGGACAGTGAACGCCTACGAGCAGTACTTC.

The chain employs TRBV7-3 and TRBJ2-1; D perhaps matches TRBD2 (5 bases). With 1 base removed from V and 2 bases from J, the gap between germline ends came to 15 bases. Germline V gives CDR1 SGHTA, CDR2 FQGTGA. This CDR3 spans 17 amino acids. CDR3 residues: CASSLIGLASAYNEQFF. The CDR3 coding sequence is TGTGCCAGCAGCTTAATCGGCCTAGCTTCCGCCTACAATGAGCAGTTCTTC. Using reference TRBV7-3 and TRBJ2-1 for the parts outside the CDR3, the full variable domain is GAGVSQTPSNKVTEKGKYVELRCDPISGHTALYWYRQSLGQGPEFLIYFQGTGAADDSGLPNDRFFAVRPEGSVSTLKIQRTERGDSAVYLCASSLIGLASAYNEQFFGPGTRLTVL.

V is TRBV9 and J is TRBJ1-1; possible D gene TRBD1, 5 bases. Trimming removed 4 bases from V and 3 bases from J, with 16 bases in between. From germline, CDR1 is SGDLS and CDR2 YYNGEE. There are 15 residues in the CDR3. CDR3 sequence (DNA): TGTGCCAGCAGCTTTTCGGGGGGTACGGACACTGAAGCTTTCTTT. It encodes CASSFSGGTDTEAFF.

The genes are TRBV7-2 and TRBJ2-3; 7 bases are shared with TRBD2. The CDR3 contains 16 residues. The germline gives CDR1 SGHTA, CDR2 FQGNSA. J lost 0 bases, V lost 3 bases, and 6 bases had no gene match. The CDR3 sequence: CASSFGLAVSTDTQYF. The CDR3 DNA reads as TGTGCCAGCAGCTTTGGGCTAGCGGTAAGCACAGATACGCAGTATTTT.

There are many counts of this clone. This chain links TRBV12-3 or TRBV12-4 with TRBJ2-5, with 12 nucleotides matching TRBD2. V shed 10 bases, J shed 7 bases, and the junction held 7 bases outside the gene matches. The CDR3 totals 13 residues. CDR3 protein: CATATSGGGTQYF. The CDR3 bases are TGTGCCACTGCGACTAGCGGGGGTGGGACCCAGTACTTC.

The chain has TRBV5-1 and TRBJ1-1, with no clear D. This CDR3 has 13 amino acids. V was trimmed by 2 bases and J by 4 bases, leaving 9 bases between them. Germline values: CDR1 SGHRS, CDR2 YFSETQ. The CDR3 is CASSLFQSTEAFF. The CDR3, as DNA: TGCGCCAGCAGCTTATTTCAGTCCACTGAAGCTTTCTTT.

The V gene is TRBV3-1 (or the pseudogene TRBV3-2), the J gene TRBJ1-1, with D possibly matching TRBD1 (5 bases). CDR3 length: 13 residues. CDR1 and CDR2 from the germline V gene are LGHDT and YNNKEL (reference sequence). V was cut by 1 base and J by 4 bases, with 7 bases left in between. CDR3 sequence (DNA): TGTGCCAGCAGCCAAGCCAGGGTCACTGAAGCTTTCTTT. Translation: CASSQARVTEAFF.

The chain uses TRBV7-8 and TRBJ1-2, with 7 bases fitting TRBD1. The germline CDR1 and CDR2 sequences are SGHVS and FQNEAQ. Trimming cost V 3 bases and J 5 bases; bases outside gene matches: 6. The CDR3 contains 14 residues. The CDR3 protein is CASSLDRRQYGYTF. The CDR3 coding sequence is TGTGCCAGCAGCTTGGACAGGCGCCAATATGGCTACACCTTC.

This clone came up once. Other DNA sequences within the sample encode an identical CDR3. This sequence joins TRBV5-1 and TRBJ1-5, with 7 bases that match TRBD1. There are 13 residues in the CDR3. Unmatched junction bases numbered 1, after V lost 2 bases and J lost 5 bases. Germline CDR1 and CDR2: SGHRS and YFSETQ. CDR3 residues: CASSLTGDQPQHF. CDR3 sequence (DNA): TGCGCCAGCAGCTTAACAGGGGATCAGCCCCAGCATTTT.

The chain combines TRBV5-1 with TRBJ2-5; 9 bases match TRBD1. The CDR3 totals 13 residues. The J segment lost 3 bases and the V segment lost 6 bases, leaving 3 bases of the junction unmatched. CDR1 and CDR2 (germline): SGHRS, YFSETQ. The CDR3 here is CASTGTGKETQYF. The CDR3 coding sequence is TGCGCCAGCACCGGGACAGGGAAAGAGACCCAGTACTTC.

This rearrangement joins TRBV30 to TRBJ2-5, with D possibly matching TRBD2 (5 bases). Deletions cut 5 bases from V and 3 bases from J, with 16 bases between. The CDR3 sequence is 14 residues long. CDR1 is GTSNPN, CDR2 SVGIG, per germline (reference sequence). The CDR3 sequence: CAWGVLEDEETQYF. The CDR3 DNA follows: TGTGCCTGGGGGGTACTAGAGGATGAAGAGACCCAGTACTTC.

The chain links TRBV19 to TRBJ1-1; TRBD1 might be the D (5 bases). The V end lost 5 bases, the J end lost 3 bases, and 13 bases lay between the germline ends. Germline assignment: CDR1 LNHDA and CDR2 SQIVND (reference sequence). CDR3 length: 14 residues. DNA of the CDR3: TGTGCCAGTAGTCCTCAGGGCAGGGACACTGAAGCTTTCTTT. This gives the protein CASSPQGRDTEAFF. Full variable domain (missing parts from reference TRBV19 and TRBJ1-1): DGGITQSPKYLFRKEGQNVTLSCEQNLNHDAMYWYRQDPGQGLRLIYYSQIVNDFQKGDIAEGYSVSREKKESFPLTVTSAQKNPTAFYLCASSPQGRDTEAFFGQGTRLTVV.

The sample holds one count of this clone. CDR3 in amino acids: CATSVQGYQPQHF. The CDR3, as DNA: TGTGCCACCAGCGTCCAGGGATATCAGCCCCAGCATTTT. This chain links TRBV24-1 with TRBJ1-5; D perhaps matches TRBD1 (5 bases). Germline lookup yields CDR1 KGHDR and CDR2 SFDVKD. The CDR3 is 13 amino acids. V was trimmed by 7 bases and J by 5 bases, leaving 11 bases between them.

The V and J genes are TRBV2 and TRBJ1-4, with TRBD1 as a possible D gene (6 bases). The germline V and J ends were trimmed by 7 bases and 5 bases, with 14 bases remaining between them. Germline lookup yields CDR1 SNHLY and CDR2 FYNNEI. This CDR3 is built from 14 residues. The CDR3 DNA sequence: TGTGCCAGCACCCGAGGGACATTAAATGAAAAACTGTTTTTT. This gives the protein CASTRGTLNEKLFF.

This chain joins TRBV9 and TRBJ2-3; TRBD2 matches 10 bases. The junction had 9 bases not matched to a gene; V was cut back by 3 bases and J by 2 bases. Looked up from germline, CDR1 is SGDLS and CDR2 is YYNGEE. The CDR3 loop spans 17 amino acids. CDR3 residues: CASSGGGTSDHTDTQYF. The DNA for the CDR3 is TGTGCCAGCAGCGGGGGAGGGACTAGCGACCACACAGATACGCAGTATTTT.

The chain has TRBV6-6 and TRBJ2-7; 7 bases map to TRBD1. V lost 5 bases to trimming and J lost 4 bases; unmatched junction nucleotides: 8. Germline V gene data show CDR1 as MNHNY and CDR2 as SVGAGI (reference sequence). The CDR3 extends over 14 amino acids. The CDR3 loop is CASSRTGVQYEQYF. DNA for the CDR3: TGTGCCAGCAGTAGAACAGGGGTACAGTACGAGCAGTACTTC.

The J gene is TRBJ1-1, the V gene TRBV2, with D maybe TRBD1 (5 bases). The germline V and J ends were trimmed by 8 bases and 10 bases, with 14 bases remaining between them. The length of the CDR3 is 11 residues. CDR1 and CDR2 from the germline V gene are SNHLY and FYNNEI. The CDR3 here is CASLGGVPAFF. In nucleotides, the CDR3 is TGTGCCAGCCTGGGGGGGGTTCCAGCTTTCTTT.

This chain's CDR3 is CASSSGTGGEQYF. CDR3 in DNA: TGTGCCAGCAGCTCCGGGACAGGGGGGGAGCAGTACTTC. The genes are TRBV11-2 and TRBJ2-7; 11 bases map to TRBD1. This CDR3 has 13 residues. V lost 4 bases, J lost 7 bases, and 3 bases stayed unmatched. The germline gives CDR1 SGHAT, CDR2 FQNNGV. The full variable domain, completed using reference TRBV11-2 and TRBJ2-7, is EAGVAQSPRYKIIEKRQSVAFWCNPISGHATLYWYQQILGQGPKLLIQFQNNGVVDDSQLPKDRFSAERLKGVDSTLKIQPAKLEDSAVYLCASSSGTGGEQYFGPGTRLTVT.

The rearrangement uses TRBV6-5 and TRBJ1-2; weak D call: TRBD1 (5 bases). The CDR3 runs 15 residues. Germline V CDR1 and CDR2: MNHEY, SVGAGI. The V gene lost 5 bases and the J gene lost 4 bases, with 17 bases spanning the gap. The CDR3 DNA sequence: TGTGCCAGCAGTCTCGGGGGAGGGGACGTCTATGGCTACACCTTC. Residues: CASSLGGGDVYGYTF.

This clone was observed a single time. The chain has TRBV12-3 or TRBV12-4 and TRBJ1-1; perhaps TRBD1 as D (5 bases). The V and J ends lost 3 bases and 11 bases respectively, with 13 bases between them. CDR3 length: 12 residues. CDR3 DNA sequence: TGTGCCAGCAGTTTGGGGGGAATAGAGGCTTTCTTT. It is translated as CASSLGGIEAFF.

This chain connects TRBV12-3 or TRBV12-4 to TRBJ1-2, with D possibly being TRBD1 (6 bases). This CDR3 is 13 amino acids long. V was pared by 4 bases and J by 6 bases, with 12 bases between. The chain's CDR3 is CASSSDSSDGYTF. The DNA of the CDR3 is TGTGCCAGCAGTTCGGACAGTTCAGATGGCTACACCTTC.

The chain combines TRBV6-5 with TRBJ2-2; 9 bases match TRBD1. V shed 6 bases, J shed 6 bases, and the junction held 8 bases outside the gene matches. Germline CDR1 is MNHEY and CDR2 is SVGAGI. The CDR3 is 15 residues long. The CDR3, as DNA: TGTGCCAGCAGGCCCGGACAGGGGCCCTCCGGGGAGCTGTTTTTT. Translating gives CASRPGQGPSGELFF.